The 3 T cell receptor beta chains given below trace back to one sample, sequenced in a study of blood T cell repertoires in COVID-19. TCRdb's table, derived via immunoSEQ multiplex PCR, lists solely in-frame clones and lacks some. The sample lists more than 12,000 clones, around nine tenths occurring once. The material sequenced was peripheral blood. The receptors come from a woman aged 65 to 85 in a cohort sampled during active or convalescent COVID-19.

The chain recombines TRBV9 with TRBJ2-5; D not resolved. V lost 0 bases to trimming and J lost 2 bases, with 11 bases between them. The CDR3 sequence is 15 residues long. Germline CDR1 reads SGDLS; CDR2 reads YYNGEE. CDR3 bases: TGTGCCAGCAGCGTAGCTGCAACAACACAAGAGACCCAGTACTTC. This translates into CASSVAATTQETQYF.

CDR3 sequence reads: CAWTVTRDGYTF. The CDR3 region has the DNA TGTGCCTGGACTGTGACTCGTGATGGCTACACCTTC. V is TRBV30 and J is TRBJ1-2; no clear D gene. Per germline, CDR1 GTSNPN and CDR2 SVGIG (reference sequence). V lost 4 bases and J 6 bases, leaving 12 bases between the germline ends. The CDR3 has 12 amino acids.

A single count supports this clone. The chain links TRBV6-2 or TRBV6-3 to TRBJ1-5, with D tentatively TRBD1 (5 bases). The V end was cut by 6 bases, the J end by 1 base, with 19 bases between. The length of the CDR3 is 17 residues. Germline V gene sequence: CDR1 MNHEY, CDR2 SVGEGT. The CDR3 sequence: CASSPIRRAGSNQPQHF. As DNA, the CDR3 is TGTGCCAGCAGCCCAATCCGCAGGGCCGGGAGCAATCAGCCCCAGCATTTT.